This passage covers 9 T cell receptor beta chains from one sample sequenced in a study of blood T cell repertoires in COVID-19. Sequencing was performed with immunoSEQ multiplex PCR; in TCRdb, only in-frame clones are kept and a portion is missing. The table lists some 220,000 clones, around 80% of them singletons, with around 18% in the top ten. The sample was peripheral blood. These TCRs come from a woman at least 80 years old with active or convalescent COVID-19.

V usage is TRBV19 and J usage is TRBJ2-7; 9 bases are a match to TRBD2. The V segment lost 5 bases and the J segment 4 bases; nucleotides outside the gene matches: 9. The V gene's germline CDR1 is LNHDA and CDR2 SQIVND (reference sequence). The CDR3 totals 15 residues. CDR3: CASSFRLAETYEQYF. The CDR3 DNA is TGTGCCAGTAGTTTTCGACTAGCGGAAACGTACGAGCAGTACTTC.

This clone was detected only once. V and J are TRBV11-3 and TRBJ2-2, with a tentative D call TRBD1 (5 bases). V was trimmed by 3 bases and J by 1 base, leaving 6 bases between them. Germline V gives CDR1 SGHNT, CDR2 YENEEA. The CDR3 has 14 residues. DNA for the CDR3: TGTGCCAGCAGCTTCAGGGTGAACACCGGGGAGCTGTTTTTT. As protein: CASSFRVNTGELFF.

The rearrangement joins TRBV5-6 to TRBJ1-6; D is perhaps TRBD1 (6 bases). The CDR3 is 13 amino acids. Per germline, CDR1 SGHDT and CDR2 YYEEEE. V was trimmed by 3 bases and J by 14 bases, leaving 15 bases between them. CDR3 protein: CASSSPPGAALHF. CDR3 in DNA: TGTGCCAGCAGCTCTCCCCCAGGGGCGGCCCTCCACTTT.

This clone was counted a single time. The chain has TRBV4-3 and TRBJ2-7; D might be TRBD1 (5 bases). This CDR3 is built from 14 residues. Germline V lookup: CDR1 LGHNA, CDR2 YSLEER. V was pared by 0 bases and J by 6 bases, with 12 bases between. This chain's CDR3 is CASSQDRRAGEQYF. The CDR3 nucleotides read TGCGCCAGCAGCCAAGACCGCAGGGCAGGCGAGCAGTACTTC.

V and J are TRBV4-2 and TRBJ1-4, with TRBD1 matching 12 bases. This CDR3 has 18 amino acids. CDR1 LGHNA and CDR2 YNFKEQ come from the germline V gene. The V and J ends lost 1 base and 7 bases, in that order; junction bases with no gene match: 10. The CDR3 sequence: CASSQVTSGQGAGEKLFF. In nucleotides, the CDR3 is TGTGCCAGCAGCCAAGTTACTTCGGGACAGGGGGCCGGTGAAAAACTGTTTTTT.

This chain connects TRBV27 to TRBJ1-3, with 7 bases matching TRBD1. Looked up from germline, CDR1 is MNHEY and CDR2 is SMNVEV (reference sequence). The ends lost 4 bases at V and 4 bases at J; junction bases unmatched: 7. The CDR3 spans 15 residues. CDR3 residues: CASSSQGLGGNTIYF. The DNA for the CDR3 is TGTGCCAGCAGTTCACAGGGGCTAGGAGGAAACACCATATATTTT.

The chain has TRBV7-3 and TRBJ2-2; D is unclear. Germline CDR1 SGHTA, CDR2 FQGTGA. V gave up 5 bases and J gave up 6 bases, with 13 bases separating them. CDR3 length: 14 amino acids. CDR3 DNA: TGTGCCAGCAGCCCCTACTTCCGTCCCGGGGAGCTGTTTTTT. Amino acids: CASSPYFRPGELFF.

The chain combines TRBV6-5 with TRBJ2-3; tentative D call: TRBD1 (6 bases). Trimming removed 6 bases at V and 7 bases at J, with 11 bases between. The CDR3 is 12 amino acids. Germline V gives CDR1 MNHEY, CDR2 SVGAGI. CDR3 coding DNA: TGTGCCAGCAGGGCTACAGGGTATACGCAGTATTTT. Its protein product is CASRATGYTQYF.

DNA for the CDR3: TGTGCCAGCAGTTCAGGACAGGCCCCGCGGGGCTACACCTTC. As protein: CASSSGQAPRGYTF. The V and J genes are TRBV28 and TRBJ1-2; 7 bases fit TRBD1. This CDR3 region has 14 residues. From germline, CDR1 is MDHEN and CDR2 SYDVKM. The trim removed 4 bases at V and 8 bases at J, leaving 10 bases unmatched.